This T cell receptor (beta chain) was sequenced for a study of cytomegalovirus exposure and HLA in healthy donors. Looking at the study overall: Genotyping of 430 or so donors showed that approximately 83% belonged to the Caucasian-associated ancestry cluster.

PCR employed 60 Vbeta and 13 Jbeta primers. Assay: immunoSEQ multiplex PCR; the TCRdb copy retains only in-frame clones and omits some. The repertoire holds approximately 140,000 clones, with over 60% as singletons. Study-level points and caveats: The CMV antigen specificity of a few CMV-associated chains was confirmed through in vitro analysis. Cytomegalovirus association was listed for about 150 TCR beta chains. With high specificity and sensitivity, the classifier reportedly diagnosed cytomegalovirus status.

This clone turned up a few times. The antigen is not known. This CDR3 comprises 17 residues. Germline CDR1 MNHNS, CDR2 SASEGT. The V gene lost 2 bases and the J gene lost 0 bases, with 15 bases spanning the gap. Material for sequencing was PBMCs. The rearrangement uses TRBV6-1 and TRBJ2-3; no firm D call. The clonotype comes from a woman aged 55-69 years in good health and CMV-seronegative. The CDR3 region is CASSEPALTSSTDTQYF. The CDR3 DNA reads TGTGCCAGCAGTGAACCGGCACTGACATCTAGCACAGATACGCAGTATTTT.